Shown below are 18 T cell receptor beta chains from a single sample sequenced in a study of CD8+ T cells in alopecia areata. Following RNA extraction, reverse transcription yielded cDNA that acted as the sequencing template. The assay was immunoSEQ multiplex PCR, and TCRdb's table has in-frame clones only and misses some. The table lists 270,000 or so clones, roughly 64% of them singletons. Treatment meaning: oral pan-JAK inhibitor, 5-10 mg twice daily. This specimen consisted of CD4+ T cells sorted from blood, obtained at week 24, from a patient treated with tofacitinib. The receptor set was obtained from a human donor with alopecia areata.

This clone was counted a single time. V and J are TRBV4-1 and TRBJ2-3; D remains ambiguous. CDR3 length equals 16 residues. Trimming took off 0 bases at V and 0 bases at J, with 10 bases between the two ends. Germline V lookup: CDR1 MGHRA, CDR2 YSYEKL. As DNA, the CDR3 is TGCGCCAGCAGCCAAGATCGGTCAGCTAGCACAGATACGCAGTATTTT. It encodes CASSQDRSASTDTQYF.

V usage is TRBV30 and J usage is TRBJ1-6; D unclear. This CDR3 region has 14 residues. Germline lookup yields CDR1 GTSNPN and CDR2 SVGIG (reference sequence). Trimming cost V 0 bases and J 8 bases, with 11 bases left between them. CDR3 loop: CAWSVRSTDSPLHF. The CDR3 coding sequence is TGTGCCTGGAGTGTACGGTCGACGGATTCACCCCTCCACTTT. The complete variable domain, with remaining parts taken from reference TRBV30 and TRBJ1-6, reads SQTIHQWPATLVQPVGSPLSLECTVEGTSNPNLYWYRQAAGRGLQLLFYSVGIGQISSEVPQNLSASRPQDRQFILSSKKLLLSDSGFYLCAWSVRSTDSPLHFGNGTRLTVT.

V is TRBV4-1 and J is TRBJ1-2; TRBD1 matches 7 bases. Trimming cost V 2 bases and J 6 bases; bases outside gene matches: 6. The germline V gene has CDR1 MGHRA and CDR2 YSYEKL. The CDR3 is made up of 14 amino acids. CDR3 sequence: CASSQQDRAHGYTF. Here the CDR3 DNA reads TGCGCCAGCAGCCAACAAGACAGGGCCCATGGCTACACCTTC.

The chain employs TRBV4-1 and TRBJ2-5; 11 bases map to TRBD2. Germline trimming cut 1 base from V and 0 bases from J; bases unmatched to any gene: 4. The CDR3 is 17 amino acids. Germline V lookup: CDR1 MGHRA, CDR2 YSYEKL. Here the CDR3 reads CASSQGPSGGYQETQYF. For the CDR3, the DNA is TGCGCCAGCAGCCAAGGGCCTAGCGGGGGGTACCAAGAGACCCAGTACTTC.

Comments on this clone: The identical CDR3 is also encoded by other nucleotide sequences in the sample. The V and J genes are TRBV29-1 and TRBJ2-5, with D possibly matching TRBD2 (5 bases). Looked up from germline, CDR1 is SQVTM and CDR2 is ANQGSEA. This CDR3 is built from 12 residues. Trimming cost V 6 bases and J 2 bases, with 10 bases left between them. Here the CDR3 reads CSVGPGQETQYF. For the CDR3, the DNA is TGCAGCGTCGGCCCGGGACAAGAGACCCAGTACTTC.

The CDR3 loop is CASSWRDFRQETQYF. CDR3 nucleotides: TGTGCCAGCAGCTGGCGGGACTTTAGGCAAGAGACCCAGTACTTC. The genes are TRBV7-2 and TRBJ2-5, with a weak D call TRBD2 (6 bases). Looked up from germline, CDR1 is SGHTA and CDR2 is FQGNSA. V shed 4 bases and J shed 2 bases, with 14 bases lying between them. CDR3 length equals 15 residues.

The chain joins TRBV7-2 to TRBJ2-7; the D gene is possibly TRBD2 (6 bases). Germline V lookup: CDR1 SGHTA, CDR2 FQGNSA. The CDR3 is 14 residues long. Trimming removed 2 bases from V and 1 base from J, with 9 bases in between. The CDR3 DNA follows: TGTGCCAGCAGCTTATGGGGGACTTCCTACGAGCAGTACTTC. Protein sequence: CASSLWGTSYEQYF.

This clone was seen only a few times. The V gene is TRBV7-2, the J gene TRBJ2-3, with D possibly being TRBD2 (5 bases). This CDR3 is built from 17 residues. In germline, CDR1 is SGHTA, CDR2 FQGNSA. V lost 4 bases and J 4 bases, leaving 21 bases between the germline ends. The CDR3 DNA reads as TGTGCCAGCAGCTCCCGCGGACGGAGGACCCAGCCAGATACGCAGTATTTT. It translates to CASSSRGRRTQPDTQYF.

V is TRBV6-5 and J is TRBJ1-4, with D unresolved. From germline, CDR1 is MNHEY and CDR2 SVGAGI. Trimming stripped 0 bases from V and 5 bases from J, with 4 bases between. The CDR3 runs to 13 residues. The CDR3 loop reads CASSYSGNEKLFF. As DNA, the CDR3 is TGTGCCAGCAGTTACTCGGGGAATGAAAAACTGTTTTTT.

The chain recombines TRBV30 with TRBJ1-5; D unclear. V was trimmed by 5 bases and J by 0 bases, leaving 8 bases between them. Germline CDR1 is GTSNPN and CDR2 is SVGIG (reference sequence). CDR3 length: 13 residues. Here the CDR3 reads CAWGTRSNQPQHF. CDR3 in DNA: TGTGCCTGGGGTACTCGTAGCAATCAGCCCCAGCATTTT.

V is TRBV5-1 and J is TRBJ2-5; 8 nucleotides align to TRBD1. Germline lookup yields CDR1 SGHRS and CDR2 YFSETQ. V trimming: 4 bases; J trimming: 1 base; junction bases outside the gene matches: 3. The CDR3 covers 14 residues. DNA of the CDR3: TGCGCCAGCAGCGTGGGACAGGCCCAAGAGACCCAGTACTTC. Translation gives CASSVGQAQETQYF.

This clone was seen a handful of times. The chain links TRBV30 to TRBJ2-5; D is ambiguous. The CDR3 length is 14 residues. The V end lost 0 bases, the J end lost 2 bases, and 10 bases lay between the germline ends. The V gene's germline CDR1 is GTSNPN and CDR2 SVGIG (reference sequence). CDR3 protein: CAWSVDYLQETQYF. The CDR3 DNA sequence: TGTGCCTGGAGTGTAGATTACCTACAAGAGACCCAGTACTTC.

This clone was counted between two and nine times. V usage is TRBV19 and J usage is TRBJ1-1; TRBD1 is a possible D gene (5 bases). V lost 10 bases to trimming and J lost 4 bases, with 19 bases between them. The CDR3 contains 14 residues. Germline V gene data show CDR1 as LNHDA and CDR2 as SQIVND (reference sequence). The CDR3 DNA reads TGTGCCACTCGGGACCCCATACGGGGCACTGAAGCTTTCTTT. Translated, it gives CATRDPIRGTEAFF.

Only a few counts were recorded for this clone. This rearrangement joins TRBV29-1 to TRBJ1-1; weak D call: TRBD1 (5 bases). From germline, CDR1 is SQVTM and CDR2 ANQGSEA. V shed 7 bases and J shed 1 base, with 13 bases lying between them. This CDR3 is built from 13 residues. The CDR3 bases are TGCAGCGCCTCAGGGTACGGGAACACTGAAGCTTTCTTT. Its translation: CSASGYGNTEAFF.

The chain employs TRBV13 and TRBJ1-1, with D unclear. The V end was cut by 5 bases, the J end by 1 base, with 20 bases between. Germline values: CDR1 PRHDT, CDR2 FYEKMQ (reference sequence). The CDR3 length is 17 residues. CDR3 in amino acids: CASSPRRSERRNTEAFF. DNA for the CDR3: TGTGCCAGCAGCCCAAGACGGAGTGAAAGGCGGAACACTGAAGCTTTCTTT.

The rearrangement links TRBV30 to TRBJ1-1; 9 bases align to TRBD1. Unmatched junction bases numbered 7, after V lost 2 bases and J lost 9 bases. The CDR3 spans 13 residues. The germline gives CDR1 GTSNPN, CDR2 SVGIG (reference sequence). DNA for the CDR3: TGTGCCTGGAGTATCCGGGACAGGGAAAAAGCTTTCTTT. Translation: CAWSIRDREKAFF.

The table lists this clone with a count of one. The V gene is TRBV30, the J gene TRBJ1-1, with a possible D match to TRBD1 (6 bases). V was pared by 1 base and J by 10 bases, with 16 bases between. Germline CDR1 reads GTSNPN; CDR2 reads SVGIG (reference sequence). The CDR3 runs 13 residues. CDR3 amino acids: CAWSAGGGRRAFF. The CDR3 DNA is TGTGCCTGGAGTGCAGGTGGGGGCAGGCGAGCTTTCTTT.

This clone was observed a handful of times. The chain has TRBV5-1 and TRBJ2-1; 13 nucleotides match TRBD2. The CDR3 contains 15 residues. The junction had 5 bases not matched to a gene; V was cut back by 7 bases and J by 4 bases. Germline assignment: CDR1 SGHRS and CDR2 YFSETQ. The CDR3 coding sequence is TGCGCCAGCGGACTAGCGGGGGAAGCGTACAATGAGCAGTTCTTC. Protein sequence: CASGLAGEAYNEQFF.